This T cell receptor beta chain is drawn from a study of shared clonotypes between healthy human individuals. Selected positively for CCR7 and CD45RO-negative, naive CD8 cells excluded terminally differentiated effector memory CD45RA+ cells. Healthy and HIV-negative, the adult donors had no recent acute infections or vaccinations. CDR1 and CDR2 from the germline V gene are SEHNR and FQNEAQ (reference sequence). V dropped 4 bases and J dropped 8; count of bases not matched to a gene: 10. The CDR3 spans 15 residues. Several immunoSEQ plates received, in even portions, the genomic DNA of each subset. Using immunoSEQ multiplex PCR, the repertoire was profiled, and TCRdb retains in-frame clones only, with some absent. The sample comprises some 2,100,000 clones, about 92% of which are singletons, and more than 1.5% rests with the top ten.

The sample comprised naive CD8+ T cells from PBMCs. This chain uses TRBV7-9 with TRBJ2-1; TRBD1 matches at 8 bases. The sequence was collected from a man aged 18 to 29 in good health. Some clones in this sample may be carry-over from other donors' samples. CDR3 DNA: TGTGCCAGCAGCTACGGGTGGACAGGGTACGATGAGCAGTTCTTC. It yields the protein CASSYGWTGYDEQFF.